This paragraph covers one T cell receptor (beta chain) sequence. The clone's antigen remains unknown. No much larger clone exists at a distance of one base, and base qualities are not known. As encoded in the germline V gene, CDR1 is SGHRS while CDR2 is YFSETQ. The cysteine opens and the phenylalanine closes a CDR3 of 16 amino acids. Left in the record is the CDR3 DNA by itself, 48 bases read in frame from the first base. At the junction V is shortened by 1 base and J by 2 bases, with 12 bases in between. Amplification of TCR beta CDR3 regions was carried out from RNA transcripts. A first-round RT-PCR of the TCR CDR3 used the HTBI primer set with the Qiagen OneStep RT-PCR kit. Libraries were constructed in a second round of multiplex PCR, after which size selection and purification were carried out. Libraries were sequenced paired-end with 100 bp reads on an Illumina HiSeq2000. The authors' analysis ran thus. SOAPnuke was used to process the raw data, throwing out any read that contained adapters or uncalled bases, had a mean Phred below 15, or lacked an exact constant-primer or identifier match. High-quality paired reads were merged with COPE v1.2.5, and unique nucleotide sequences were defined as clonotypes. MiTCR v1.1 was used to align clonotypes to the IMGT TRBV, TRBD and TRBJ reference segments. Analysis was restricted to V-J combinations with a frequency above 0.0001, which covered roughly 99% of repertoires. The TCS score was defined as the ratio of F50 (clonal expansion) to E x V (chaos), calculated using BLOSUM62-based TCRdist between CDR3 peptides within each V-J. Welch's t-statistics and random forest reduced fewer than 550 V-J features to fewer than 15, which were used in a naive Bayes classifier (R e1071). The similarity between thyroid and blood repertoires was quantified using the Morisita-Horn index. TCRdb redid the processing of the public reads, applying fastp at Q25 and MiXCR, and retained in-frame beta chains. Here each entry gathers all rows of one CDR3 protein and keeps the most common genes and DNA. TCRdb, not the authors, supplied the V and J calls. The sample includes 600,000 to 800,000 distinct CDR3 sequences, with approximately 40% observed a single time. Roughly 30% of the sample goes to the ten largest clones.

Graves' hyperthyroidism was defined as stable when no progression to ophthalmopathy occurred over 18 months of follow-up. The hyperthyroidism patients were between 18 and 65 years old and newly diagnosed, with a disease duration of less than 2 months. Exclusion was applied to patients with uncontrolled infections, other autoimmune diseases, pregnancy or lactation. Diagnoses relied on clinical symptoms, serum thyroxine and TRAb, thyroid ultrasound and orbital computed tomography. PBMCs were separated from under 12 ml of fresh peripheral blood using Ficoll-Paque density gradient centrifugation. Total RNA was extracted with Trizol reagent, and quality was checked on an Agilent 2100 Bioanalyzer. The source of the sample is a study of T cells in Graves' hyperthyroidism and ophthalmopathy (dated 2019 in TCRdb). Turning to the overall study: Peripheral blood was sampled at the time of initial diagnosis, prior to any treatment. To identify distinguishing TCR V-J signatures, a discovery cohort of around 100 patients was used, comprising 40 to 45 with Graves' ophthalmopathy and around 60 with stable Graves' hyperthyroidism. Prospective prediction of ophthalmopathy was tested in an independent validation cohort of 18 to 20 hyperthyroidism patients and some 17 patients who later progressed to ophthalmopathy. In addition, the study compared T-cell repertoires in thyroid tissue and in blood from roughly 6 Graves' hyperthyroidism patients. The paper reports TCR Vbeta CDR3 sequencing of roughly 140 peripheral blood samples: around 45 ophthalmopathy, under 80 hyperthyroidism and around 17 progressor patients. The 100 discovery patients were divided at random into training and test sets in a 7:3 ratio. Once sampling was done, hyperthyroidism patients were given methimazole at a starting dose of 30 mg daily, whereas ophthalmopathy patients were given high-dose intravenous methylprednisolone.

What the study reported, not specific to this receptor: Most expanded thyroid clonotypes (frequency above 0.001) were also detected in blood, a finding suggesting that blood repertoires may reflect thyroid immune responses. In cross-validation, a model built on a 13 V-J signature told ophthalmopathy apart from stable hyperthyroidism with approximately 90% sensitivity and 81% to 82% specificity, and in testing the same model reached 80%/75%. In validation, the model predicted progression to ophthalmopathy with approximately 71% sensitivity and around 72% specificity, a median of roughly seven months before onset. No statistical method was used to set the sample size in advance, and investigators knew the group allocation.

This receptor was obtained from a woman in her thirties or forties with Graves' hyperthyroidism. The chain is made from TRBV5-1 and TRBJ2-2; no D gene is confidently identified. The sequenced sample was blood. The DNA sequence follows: TGCGCCAGCAGCTTGTCTGCCTTACTAAACACCGGGGAGCTGTTTTTT. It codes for CASSLSALLNTGELFF.